These 9 T cell receptor beta chains came from one sample sequenced in a study of memory CD4+ T cells and cytomegalovirus serostatus (dated by TCRdb to about 2019). A FACSAria II was used to sort memory CD4+ T cells, defined as single viable CD3+CD4+CD8-CD45RO+ cells. Library generation was performed with the immunoSEQ multiplex PCR assay. Entries here come from immuneACCESS through TCRdb and include only in-frame sequences with V and J called. Some clones fail to appear in such tables; in the studies checked, an unresolved V gene covers under half of the shortfall, and the cause of the remainder is unknown. In all, the sample holds 35,000 to 45,000 clones, and roughly 85% of those were seen once. The ten largest make up approximately 5% of the sample. The sample was memory CD4+ T cells from blood. The receptors derive from an adult in good health and CMV-seropositive.

The rearrangement uses TRBV11-2 and TRBJ1-1; D is possibly TRBD1 (6 bases). Trimming cost V 2 bases and J 4 bases, with 11 bases left between them. CDR1 is SGHAT, CDR2 FQNNGV, per germline. The CDR3 has 14 amino acids. The CDR3 bases are TGTGCCAGCAGCTTAACCGGGGGGCTCACTGAAGCTTTCTTT. Protein sequence: CASSLTGGLTEAFF. Looking up the rest from reference TRBV11-2 and TRBJ1-1 gives the full variable domain: EAGVAQSPRYKIIEKRQSVAFWCNPISGHATLYWYQQILGQGPKLLIQFQNNGVVDDSQLPKDRFSAERLKGVDSTLKIQPAKLEDSAVYLCASSLTGGLTEAFFGQGTRLTVV.

The rearrangement joins TRBV11-2 to TRBJ1-1; 9 bases align to TRBD1. The CDR3 contains 15 residues. CDR1 and CDR2 (germline): SGHAT, FQNNGV. V dropped 2 bases and J dropped 2; count of bases not matched to a gene: 3. CDR3 nucleotides: TGTGCCAGCAGCTTAAGGACAGGGGCAAACACTGAAGCTTTCTTT. The encoded protein is CASSLRTGANTEAFF.

This chain links TRBV12-2 with TRBJ1-2; the table's D call, TRBD1, has no DNA check behind it. TRBV12-2 is annotated as a pseudogene. The CDR3 consists of 14 residues. The CDR3 protein is CASRFYRVFYGYTF. The CDR3 DNA reads as TGTGCAAGTCGCTTTTACAGGGTTTTCTATGGCTACACCTTC.

This chain uses TRBV6-1 with TRBJ1-5; no firm D call. The CDR3 has 12 amino acids. CDR1 and CDR2 (germline): MNHNS, SASEGT. V lost 3 bases and J 4 bases, leaving 4 bases between the germline ends. The CDR3 is CASSDWNQPQHF. DNA of the CDR3: TGTGCCAGCAGTGACTGGAATCAGCCCCAGCATTTT.

This sequence joins TRBV2 and TRBJ2-7; maybe TRBD2 (5 bases). Germline V gene lookup returns CDR1 SNHLY and CDR2 FYNNEI. The CDR3 is 11 residues long. The V gene lost 8 bases and the J gene lost 6 bases, with 11 bases spanning the gap. DNA for the CDR3: TGTGCCAGCGCGGAGGTCCGCGAGCAGTACTTC. Translated, it gives CASAEVREQYF.

This chain joins TRBV5-3 and TRBJ1-3; a weak D match, TRBD1 (5 bases). TRBV5-3 is an open reading frame whose function is uncertain. The CDR3 covers 17 residues. V lost 3 bases to trimming and J lost 2 bases, with 18 bases between them. The chain's CDR3 is CARSSPGGELAGNTIYF. The CDR3 DNA reads TGTGCCAGAAGCTCCCCCGGGGGGGAATTGGCTGGAAACACCATATATTTT.

The chain uses TRBV19 and TRBJ2-5, with 7 bases matching TRBD2. The J segment lost 2 bases and the V segment lost 6 bases, leaving 6 bases of the junction unmatched. Germline CDR1 reads LNHDA; CDR2 reads SQIVND (reference sequence). The CDR3 has 14 residues. CDR3 nucleotides: TGTGCCAGTAGCCGTCTAGCGGAACAAGAGACCCAGTACTTC. This codes for CASSRLAEQETQYF. Filled out from reference TRBV19 and TRBJ2-5, the complete variable domain reads DGGITQSPKYLFRKEGQNVTLSCEQNLNHDAMYWYRQDPGQGLRLIYYSQIVNDFQKGDIAEGYSVSREKKESFPLTVTSAQKNPTAFYLCASSRLAEQETQYFGPGTRLLVL.

The chain links TRBV2 to TRBJ1-5; the match to TRBD1 covers 8 bases. CDR3 size: 16 residues. J was trimmed by 6 bases and V by 3 bases; bases with no gene match: 10. Germline loops: CDR1 SNHLY, CDR2 FYNNEI. The CDR3 region is CASSETAGGFPQPQHF. CDR3 DNA sequence: TGTGCCAGCAGTGAGACGGCAGGGGGCTTTCCTCAGCCCCAGCATTTT.

J is TRBJ1-1 and V is TRBV29-1; TRBD1 is a possible D gene (6 bases). Germline CDR1 and CDR2: SQVTM and ANQGSEA. This CDR3 comprises 15 residues. The V end lost 8 bases, the J end lost 0 bases, and 19 bases lay between the germline ends. The CDR3 nucleotides read TGCAGCCTCCTCCCGTGGGGGGCGATGAACACTGAAGCTTTCTTT. Translated: CSLLPWGAMNTEAFF.